The sequence of this T cell receptor beta chain was determined in a study of blood T cell repertoires in COVID-19. Overall study: Acute and convalescent COVID-19 samples came from the United States, Italy and Spain. PBMCs, B-cell-depleted T cells, or T cells were the source of the cDNA or gDNA that made up the material.

Trimming shortened V by 5 bases and J by 0 bases, and 8 bases separated the two germline ends. Germline V lookup: CDR1 MNHEY, CDR2 SVGEGT. This CDR3 region has 14 residues. Sequencing was performed with immunoSEQ multiplex PCR; in TCRdb, only in-frame clones are kept and a portion is missing. The sample records 110,000 or so clones, roughly 76% being singletons. The chain has TRBV6-2 or TRBV6-3 and TRBJ2-1; D might be TRBD2 (5 bases). The source material was peripheral blood. The receptor was derived from a woman aged 70 to 79 with acute or convalescent COVID-19. For the CDR3, the DNA is TGTGCCAGCAGTGGTGGGAGCTCCTACAATGAGCAGTTCTTC. It yields the protein CASSGGSSYNEQFF.